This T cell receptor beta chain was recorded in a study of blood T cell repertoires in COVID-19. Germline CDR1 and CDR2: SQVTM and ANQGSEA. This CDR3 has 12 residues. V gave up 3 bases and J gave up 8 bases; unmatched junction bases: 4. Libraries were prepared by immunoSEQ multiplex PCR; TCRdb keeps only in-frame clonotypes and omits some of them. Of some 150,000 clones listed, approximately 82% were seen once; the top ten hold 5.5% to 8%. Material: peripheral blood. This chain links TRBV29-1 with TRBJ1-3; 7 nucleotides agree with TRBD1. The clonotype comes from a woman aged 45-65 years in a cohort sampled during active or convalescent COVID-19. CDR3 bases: TGCAGCGTTGATGAGGGGGCACACACCATATATTTT. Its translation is CSVDEGAHTIYF.